This is a list of T cell receptor beta chains from one sample in a study of shared clonotypes between healthy human individuals. Repertoires were generated with immunoSEQ multiplex PCR, while TCRdb's copy carries only in-frame clones and drops some. The sample lists approximately 600,000 clones; roughly 95% were seen once. Source material: naive CD8+ T cells sorted from blood. The receptor set was obtained from a woman aged 25 to 39 in good health. CDR3s include the opening cysteine and the closing phenylalanine or tryptophan. The D gene is left open where the match is weak. Rows give clone size only sometimes, using once, few, many, or a class for an expanded clone.

TRBJ2-4 | . | TRBV4-1 | . | CASSQQGQNIQYF | TGCGCCAGCAGCCAACAGGGACAAAACATTCAGTACTTC
TRBJ2-5 | . | TRBV6-5 | . | CASSYSVDLGTQYF | TGTGCCAGCAGTTACTCGGTGGACCTAGGGACCCAGTACTTC
TRBJ2-5 | TRBD1 | TRBV7-9 | . | CASSLPDRDSREQYF | TGTGCCAGCAGCCTCCCGGACAGGGATAGTCGGGAGCAGTACTTC
TRBJ1-4 | . | TRBV14 | few | CASSQGIGAVEKLFF | TGTGCCAGCAGCCAAGGAATAGGGGCTGTCGAAAAACTGTTTTTT
TRBJ2-7 | . | TRBV27 | once | CASSLRISYEQYF | TGTGCCAGCAGTTTACGAATCTCCTACGAGCAGTACTTC
TRBJ2-7 | TRBD2 | TRBV10-2 | . | CVASGSNYEQYF | TGCGTGGCTAGCGGGAGTAATTACGAGCAGTACTTC
TRBJ1-5 | TRBD1 | TRBV27 | . | CASWDSYSNQPQHF | TGTGCCAGCTGGGACAGCTATAGCAATCAGCCCCAGCATTTT
TRBJ2-3 | . | TRBV9 | . | CASSVEGGGPNTDTQYF | TGTGCCAGCAGCGTAGAAGGAGGTGGGCCGAACACAGATACGCAGTATTTT
TRBJ1-1 | . | TRBV5-4 | . | CASSYGVNTEAFF | TGTGCCAGCAGCTACGGGGTGAACACTGAAGCTTTCTTT
TRBJ2-5 | . | TRBV27 | once | CASSPSVVKSYQETQYF | TGTGCCAGCAGCCCCTCGGTCGTCAAGTCTTACCAAGAGACCCAGTACTTC
TRBJ2-2 | . | TRBV27 | . | CASSLQVAGELFF | TGTGCCAGCAGTTTACAGGTCGCGGGGGAGCTGTTTTTT
TRBJ2-1 | . | TRBV11-3 | . | CASSLVPLPYNEQFF | TGTGCCAGCAGCTTAGTGCCATTACCTTACAATGAGCAGTTCTTC
TRBJ2-7 | . | TRBV27 | . | CASSLIGPVYEQYF | TGTGCCAGCAGTTTGATAGGACCGGTATACGAGCAGTACTTC
TRBJ1-1 | . | TRBV30 | few | CAWSRGTEAFF | TGTGCCTGGAGTCGAGGGACTGAAGCTTTCTTT
TRBJ1-2 | . | TRBV6-5 | . | CASSQDSYGYTF | TGTGCCAGCAGTCAAGACAGTTATGGCTACACCTTC
TRBJ2-2 | TRBD2 | TRBV29-1 | . | CSVEDSGSSGRTGELFF | TGCAGCGTTGAAGATTCCGGGAGTAGCGGGCGGACCGGGGAGCTGTTTTTT
TRBJ1-4 | . | TRBV11-1 | . | CASSFTAADNEKLFF | TGTGCCAGCAGCTTCACGGCGGCAGATAATGAAAAACTGTTTTTT
TRBJ1-4 | . | TRBV7-6 | . | CASSFGARDPKLFF | TGTGCCAGCAGCTTTGGTGCAAGGGATCCAAAACTGTTTTTT
TRBJ2-1 | TRBD2 | TRBV7-3 | . | CASSLSLAGVNEQFF | TGTGCCAGCAGCTTAAGTCTAGCGGGAGTGAATGAGCAGTTCTTC
TRBJ2-1 | . | TRBV28 | . | CASSSPPDRIDNEQFF | TGTGCCAGCAGTTCTCCCCCTGACAGGATCGACAATGAGCAGTTCTTC
TRBJ2-3 | . | TRBV21-1 | . | CASRGGRGLHCTDTQYF | TGTGCCAGCAGGGGGGGGAGAGGGCTCCACTGCACAGATACGCAGTATTTT
TRBJ2-7 | TRBD1 | TRBV28 | . | CASHNDLQGGDYEQYF | TGTGCCAGCCATAATGATCTACAGGGGGGTGACTACGAGCAGTACTTC
TRBJ2-1 | TRBD2 | TRBV27 | . | CASSLTSGTRDEQFF | TGTGCCAGCAGTTTGACTAGCGGGACCAGGGATGAGCAGTTCTTC
TRBJ2-7 | . | TRBV7-6 | . | CASSLGSGPYEQYF | TGTGCCAGCAGCTTAGGAAGTGGTCCCTACGAGCAGTACTTC
TRBJ2-7 | TRBD1 | TRBV27 | . | CASSTGTGYEQYF | TGTGCCAGCAGTACTGGGACAGGGTACGAGCAGTACTTC
TRBJ2-5 | . | TRBV10-2 | . | CASSESGYQETQYF | TGCGCCAGCAGTGAGTCTGGATACCAAGAGACCCAGTACTTC
TRBJ1-5 | . | TRBV28 | once | CASSTPASGQDQPQHF | TGTGCCAGCAGTACCCCCGCCTCTGGGCAGGATCAGCCCCAGCATTTT
TRBJ2-7 | . | TRBV5-1 | . | CASSLGTRYEQYF | TGCGCCAGCAGCTTGGGGACCCGTTACGAGCAGTACTTC
TRBJ2-7 | . | TRBV5-6 | . | CASSLEMDRASYEQYF | TGTGCCAGCAGCTTGGAAATGGACAGAGCCTCCTACGAGCAGTACTTC
TRBJ2-3 | TRBD2 | TRBV19 | . | CASSIEGIAGLTDTQYF | TGTGCCAGTAGTATAGAGGGAATAGCGGGGCTCACAGATACGCAGTATTTT
TRBJ2-3 | . | TRBV7-6 | . | CASSRDGTDTQYF | TGTGCCAGCAGCCGGGACGGCACAGATACGCAGTATTTT
TRBJ2-7 | . | TRBV11-2 | . | CASSLTSSPYEQYF | TGTGCCAGCAGCTTAACGAGTAGCCCTTACGAGCAGTACTTC
TRBJ2-1 | . | TRBV7-9 | . | CASSLNRASSSHNEQFF | TGTGCCAGCAGCTTAAATAGGGCTAGCAGTTCCCACAATGAGCAGTTCTTC
TRBJ2-7 | . | TRBV21-1 | . | CASSSGGRGNNEQYF | TGTGCCAGCAGCTCCGGGGGGAGGGGGAACAACGAGCAGTACTTC
TRBJ2-7 | . | TRBV19 | . | CASSNRDSYEQYF | TGTGCCAGTAGTAACAGGGATTCCTACGAGCAGTACTTC
TRBJ2-7 | TRBD2 | TRBV27 | . | CASTPGLAGGPPPSGEQYF | TGTGCCAGCACCCCGGGATTAGCGGGAGGGCCTCCCCCCTCTGGGGAGCAGTACTTC
TRBJ1-1 | . | TRBV6-1 | . | CASSGDTGANTEAFF | TGTGCCAGCAGTGGGGACACGGGGGCGAACACTGAAGCTTTCTTT
TRBJ1-1 | . | TRBV28 | . | CASSLWGDTEAFF | TGTGCCAGCAGTTTATGGGGGGACACTGAAGCTTTCTTT
TRBJ2-7 | . | TRBV11-1 | . | CASSFRGSSYEQYF | TGTGCCAGCAGCTTCCGGGGGAGCTCCTACGAGCAGTACTTC
TRBJ2-7 | . | TRBV19 | once | CASSIAESYEQYF | TGTGCCAGTAGTATAGCAGAATCCTACGAGCAGTACTTC
TRBJ2-7 | TRBD2 | TRBV4-1 | . | CASSQGEAAGGYEQYF | TGCGCCAGCAGCCAAGGGGAGGCAGCGGGAGGCTACGAGCAGTACTTC
TRBJ2-7 | TRBD1 | TRBV5-4 | . | CATSPEVAGGLTYYEQYF | TGTGCCACCTCCCCCGAAGTGGCAGGGGGCTTGACTTACTACGAGCAGTACTTC
TRBJ2-4 | . | TRBV28 | . | CASTYGVNQQNIQYF | TGTGCCAGCACCTATGGGGTGAACCAACAAAACATTCAGTACTTC
TRBJ1-5 | . | TRBV4-1 | . | CASSQAESNQPQHF | TGCGCCAGCAGCCAAGCAGAGAGCAATCAGCCCCAGCATTTT
TRBJ2-7 | TRBD1 | TRBV28 | . | CASSFAGTVYEQYF | TGTGCCAGCAGTTTCGCCGGGACAGTATACGAGCAGTACTTC
TRBJ2-7 | . | TRBV5-6 | . | CASSLDMFSYEQYF | TGTGCCAGCAGCTTGGACATGTTCTCCTACGAGCAGTACTTC
TRBJ2-1 | TRBD2 | TRBV19 | . | CASSIDREGLYNEQFF | TGTGCCAGTAGTATCGATCGGGAGGGCCTATACAATGAGCAGTTCTTC
TRBJ2-1 | . | TRBV11-1 | once | CASSRQGGYNEQFF | TGTGCCAGCAGCCGACAAGGAGGCTACAATGAGCAGTTCTTC
TRBJ1-1 | . | TRBV10-2 | . | CATQPPGGSSTEAFF | TGCGCCACCCAACCGCCCGGGGGCAGCAGCACTGAAGCTTTCTTT
TRBJ2-7 | . | TRBV28 | once | CASSFTGTFDEQYF | TGTGCCAGCAGCTTTACCGGGACATTCGACGAGCAGTACTTC
TRBJ2-7 | TRBD1 | TRBV27 | . | CASSLWTGHEQYF | TGTGCCAGCAGTTTATGGACAGGGCACGAGCAGTACTTC
TRBJ2-7 | TRBD2 | TRBV19 | . | CASASAGGSYEQYF | TGTGCCAGTGCCTCGGCGGGAGGGTCCTACGAGCAGTACTTC
TRBJ1-4 | . | TRBV27 | . | CASWDGEKLFF | TGTGCCAGCTGGGACGGGGAAAAACTGTTTTTT
TRBJ2-7 | . | TRBV2 | once | CASSESLASYEQYF | TGTGCCAGCAGTGAATCCCTTGCCTCCTACGAGCAGTACTTC
TRBJ1-1 | . | TRBV28 | few | CASSGLNTEAFF | TGTGCCAGCAGTGGTCTGAACACTGAAGCTTTCTTT
TRBJ1-1 | TRBD1 | TRBV5-4 | . | CASRSGTGKNTEAFF | TGTGCCAGCAGATCAGGGACAGGGAAGAACACTGAAGCTTTCTTT
TRBJ2-3 | . | TRBV29-1 | . | CSVGADTQYF | TGCAGCGTTGGGGCAGATACGCAGTATTTT